Below are 13 T cell receptor beta chains sequenced from a single sample in a study of cytomegalovirus exposure and HLA in healthy donors. PCR involved 60 Vbeta and 13 Jbeta primers. Clones were read by immunoSEQ multiplex PCR, and TCRdb kept only the in-frame ones, dropping some. Among 180,000 or so clones listed, about 9% were seen once. Sequencing was done on a sample of PBMCs. These receptors were collected from a woman aged 25-40 years in good health and CMV-seropositive.

The rearrangement joins TRBV19 to TRBJ2-1; 7 bases line up with TRBD2. Losses at the gene ends were 3 bases for V and 0 bases for J; bases not matched to a gene: 2. The CDR3 has 15 amino acids. In germline, CDR1 is LNHDA, CDR2 SQIVND (reference sequence). The CDR3 sequence is CASSMLAVSYNEQFF. The CDR3 DNA sequence: TGTGCCAGTAGTATGCTAGCGGTCTCCTACAATGAGCAGTTCTTC.

The V and J genes are TRBV7-2 and TRBJ2-1; D might be TRBD2 (6 bases). The CDR3 consists of 14 residues. The germline V gene encodes CDR1 SGHTA and CDR2 FQGNSA. Trimming pared 5 bases from V and 2 bases from J, leaving 10 bases between. The CDR3 DNA reads as TGTGCCAGCAGCGGGCCGGGGGCCTACAATGAGCAGTTCTTC. Encoded protein: CASSGPGAYNEQFF.

This clone appeared a few times. The rearrangement uses TRBV30 and TRBJ1-2; 8 positions agree with TRBD1. The CDR3 sequence is 17 residues long. CDR1 and CDR2 (germline): GTSNPN, SVGIG (reference sequence). The ends lost 0 bases at V and 6 bases at J; junction bases unmatched: 15. CDR3 nucleotides: TGTGCCTGGAGTGTGTACCCCCTCTCGGACAGGGAGGATGGCTACACCTTC. Its translation: CAWSVYPLSDREDGYTF. Using reference TRBV30 and TRBJ1-2 for the parts outside the CDR3, the full variable domain is SQTIHQWPATLVQPVGSPLSLECTVEGTSNPNLYWYRQAAGRGLQLLFYSVGIGQISSEVPQNLSASRPQDRQFILSSKKLLLSDSGFYLCAWSVYPLSDREDGYTFGSGTRLTVV.

This clone was counted between two and nine times. V and J are TRBV6-5 and TRBJ2-5; D ambiguous. Matching the DNA end better, TRBJ2-7 makes the J call doubtful. Germline CDR1 reads MNHEY; CDR2 reads SVGAGI. The length of the CDR3 is 13 residues. The CDR3 reads CASSYGLSYEQYF. For the CDR3, the DNA is TGTGCCAGCAGTTACGGTCTCTCCTACGAGCAGTACTTC.

There are a few counts of this clone. The V and J genes are TRBV9 and TRBJ2-2, with TRBD2 matching 16 bases. Per the germline V gene, CDR1 is SGDLS and CDR2 is YYNGEE. This CDR3 has 17 residues. V lost 5 bases and J lost 7; bases outside the gene matches: 8. The CDR3 spells CASSEGTSGRVGGELFF. Written as DNA, the CDR3 is TGTGCCAGCAGTGAAGGGACTAGCGGGAGGGTTGGCGGGGAGCTGTTTTTT.

This clone was counted a few times. The chain combines TRBV6-5 with TRBJ2-7, with TRBD2 matching over 10 bases. The germline V gene has CDR1 MNHEY and CDR2 SVGAGI. V shed 5 bases, J shed 2 bases, and the junction held 6 bases outside the gene matches. The CDR3 totals 15 residues. CDR3 residues: CASSPGLALAYEQYF. The CDR3 DNA reads as TGTGCCAGCAGTCCGGGACTAGCGCTAGCCTACGAGCAGTACTTC.

The CDR3 nucleotides read TGCGCCAGCAGACCCACTAGCGGATTCTACAATGAGCAGTTCTTC. It specifies CASRPTSGFYNEQFF. This rearrangement joins TRBV5-1 to TRBJ2-1, with 8 bases that match TRBD2. From germline, CDR1 is SGHRS and CDR2 YFSETQ. This CDR3 region has 15 residues. V lost 5 bases, J lost 3 bases, and 7 bases stayed unmatched.

V and J are TRBV6-1 and TRBJ1-4, with TRBD1 identical over 8 bases. Germline lookup yields CDR1 MNHNS and CDR2 SASEGT. The CDR3 is 14 residues long. J lost 8 bases, V lost 6 bases, and 8 bases had no gene match. The CDR3 region has the DNA TGTGCCAGCAGGGACAGGGTAGGGGTAGAAAAACTGTTTTTT. It translates to CASRDRVGVEKLFF.

This clone was recorded a few times. The V and J genes are TRBV27 and TRBJ2-5; D may be TRBD1 (5 bases). Germline V gives CDR1 MNHEY, CDR2 SMNVEV (reference sequence). The CDR3 is made up of 16 amino acids. Trimming removed 4 bases at V and 2 bases at J, with 17 bases between. The CDR3: CASSSPPGHRQETQYF. The CDR3 DNA is TGTGCCAGCAGTTCACCTCCCGGACACCGACAAGAGACCCAGTACTTC.

This clone was seen at least ten times. The chain combines TRBV29-1 with TRBJ1-1; 10 bases map to TRBD1. The CDR3 runs to 13 residues. V dropped 7 bases and J dropped 0; count of bases not matched to a gene: 2. Germline CDR1 SQVTM, CDR2 ANQGSEA. The CDR3 here is CSGDRGMNTEAFF. The CDR3, as DNA: TGCAGCGGGGACAGGGGAATGAACACTGAAGCTTTCTTT.

DNA for the CDR3: TGCGCCAGCAGCTTGAGGGACAGGGGCGAAAAACTGTTTTTT. This translates into CASSLRDRGEKLFF. The genes are TRBV5-1 and TRBJ1-4, with 10 bases matching TRBD1. Germline V gene lookup returns CDR1 SGHRS and CDR2 YFSETQ. Trimming took 1 base from V and 8 from J; bases not matched to a gene: 2. CDR3 length: 14 residues.

This clone was counted between two and nine times. The V call is TRBV4-1, the J call TRBJ1-6; a possible D gene is TRBD1 (6 bases). CDR3 length: 16 amino acids. Looked up from germline, CDR1 is MGHRA and CDR2 is YSYEKL. The germline V and J ends were trimmed by 1 base and 5 bases, with 12 bases remaining between them. CDR3 loop: CASSQAQGQNNSPLHF. CDR3 coding DNA: TGCGCCAGCAGCCAAGCCCAGGGGCAGAATAATTCACCCCTCCACTTT.

This clone was recorded once. The chain combines TRBV6-1 with TRBJ2-2; 7 nucleotides agree with TRBD2. The CDR3 covers 18 residues. With V trimmed by 2 bases and J by 5 bases, 14 bases remained unmatched. Germline CDR1 and CDR2: MNHNS and SASEGT. The CDR3 region has the DNA TGTGCCAGCAGTGAACCGGGATCTAGCGGAGTCCCTACCGGGGAGCTGTTTTTT. Translated, it gives CASSEPGSSGVPTGELFF.